Given below is one T cell receptor (beta chain) in context. What it recognizes is unknown. The CDR3 spans 13 residues. Germline V gene data show CDR1 as SQVTM and CDR2 as ANQGSEA. Then a second PCR, running roughly 7 to 12 cycles, was carried out with a sample-barcoded 5' primer and a J-beta primer mix. Tags on each cDNA molecule came from a template-switch adaptor with 12 random nucleotides. TCRdb called the 5' RACE reads again in MiXCR, with one record for every CDR3 protein. The data hold about 670,000 distinct CDR3 sequences, with roughly half observed a single time. Caucasian individuals from Russia who were healthy and aged about 6 to 100 acted as donors. The data stem from a study of blood T cells in healthy people across ages. General study points: The authors considered diversity estimates from one million T cells to be underestimates.

V is TRBV29-1 and J is TRBJ2-1; D is ambiguous. Matching the DNA end better, TRBJ2-7 makes the J call doubtful. The TCR comes from an elderly woman in good health. The sequencing sample was made of blood. The CDR3 nucleotides are TGCAGCGTTGGGAAAGGGTTTTACAATGAGCAGTACTTC. Residues: CSVGKGFYNEQYF.